The TCR beta chain under discussion was sequenced for a study of blood T cell repertoires in COVID-19. Study at large: COVID-19 samples, acute and convalescent, were from the United States, Italy and Spain.

Enrolled through a virtual design, the participants were between roughly 18 and 89 years of age and came from under 25 US areas. Resolution of symptoms, clearance, or two negative PCRs was present in recovered Cohort 3 donors. Trimming pared 3 bases from V and 6 bases from J, leaving 8 bases between. CDR1 and CDR2 from the germline V gene are KGHSH and LQKENI. This CDR3 has 13 residues. Under the authors' procedure: For nucleated cells, counts were estimated from reference gene primer amplification. Here immunoSEQ multiplex PCR was the method, and the copy in TCRdb shows in-frame clones only, minus some. Clone size and the V and J calls come from that table; the DNA yielded D and trimming. The table includes around 200,000 clones, roughly 77% detected once.

The specimen was PBMCs or T cells enriched from blood (not recorded which). This TCR was sampled from a man between 35 and 55 years old who had recovered from COVID-19. V gene TRBV18 combines with J gene TRBJ2-2; D remains unclear. CDR3 sequence (DNA): TGTGCCAGCTCACCCCGGTTTGCCGGGGAGCTGTTTTTT. Amino acids: CASSPRFAGELFF.